This TCR beta chain originates from a study of siplizumab effects on memory and regulatory T cells. The study's findings and limits: It seemed that naive T cells were more diverse than memory cells and were major contributors to the alloresponse.

This clone occurred once. As yet, its antigen is unknown. Clones were sequenced by immunoSEQ multiplex PCR, and TCRdb holds only the in-frame ones, with some missing. The sample carries 85,000 to 130,000 clones, over 85% recorded once. V was pared by 4 bases and J by 0 bases, with 20 bases between. The germline V gene has CDR1 SGHRS and CDR2 YFSETQ. This CDR3 has 18 residues. Sequences were obtained from Tregs sorted from blood. The receptor was isolated from a human donor in good health. The rearrangement uses TRBV5-1 and TRBJ1-3; D may be TRBD1 (6 bases). CDR3: CASSPRPWGAGSGNTIYF. The CDR3 nucleotides are TGCGCCAGCAGCCCCCGCCCGTGGGGGGCAGGCTCTGGAAACACCATATATTTT.